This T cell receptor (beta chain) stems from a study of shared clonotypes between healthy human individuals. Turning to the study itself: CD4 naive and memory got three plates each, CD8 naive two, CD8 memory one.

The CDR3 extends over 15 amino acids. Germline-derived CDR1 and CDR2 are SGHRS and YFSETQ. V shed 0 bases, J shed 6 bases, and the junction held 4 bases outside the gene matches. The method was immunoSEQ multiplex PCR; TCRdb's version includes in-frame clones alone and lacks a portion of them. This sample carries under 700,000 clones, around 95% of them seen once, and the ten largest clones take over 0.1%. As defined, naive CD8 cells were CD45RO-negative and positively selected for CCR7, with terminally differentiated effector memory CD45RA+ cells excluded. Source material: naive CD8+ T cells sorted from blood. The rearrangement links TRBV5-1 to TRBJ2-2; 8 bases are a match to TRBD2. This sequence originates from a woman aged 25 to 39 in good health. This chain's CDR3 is CASSLGAGAAGELFF. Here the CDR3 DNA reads TGCGCCAGCAGCTTGGGAGCGGGAGCAGCCGGGGAGCTGTTTTTT.